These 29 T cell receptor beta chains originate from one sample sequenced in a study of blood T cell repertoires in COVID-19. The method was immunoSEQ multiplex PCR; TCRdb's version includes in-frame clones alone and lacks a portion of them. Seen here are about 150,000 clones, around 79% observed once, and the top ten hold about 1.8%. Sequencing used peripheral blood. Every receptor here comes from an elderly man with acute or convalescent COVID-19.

CDR3 coding DNA: TGTGCCAGCACGTATGTTCCGGGCACTGAAGCTTTCTTT. Translation gives CASTYVPGTEAFF. The chain combines TRBV2 with TRBJ1-1; D remains ambiguous. This CDR3 is built from 13 residues. CDR1 and CDR2 (germline): SNHLY, FYNNEI. Trimming left V 7 bases short and J 4 bases short, with 13 bases between.

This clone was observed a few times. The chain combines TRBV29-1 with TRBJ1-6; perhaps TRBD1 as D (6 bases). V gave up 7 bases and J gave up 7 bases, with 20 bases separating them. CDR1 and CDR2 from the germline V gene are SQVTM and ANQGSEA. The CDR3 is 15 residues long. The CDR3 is CSAATGGGENSPLHF. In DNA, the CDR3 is TGCAGCGCAGCGACAGGCGGGGGGGAAAATTCACCCCTCCACTTT.

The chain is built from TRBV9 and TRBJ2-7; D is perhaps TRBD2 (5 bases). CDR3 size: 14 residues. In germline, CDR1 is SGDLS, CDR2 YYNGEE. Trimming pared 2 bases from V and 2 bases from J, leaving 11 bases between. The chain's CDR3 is CASSVTSGAYEQYF. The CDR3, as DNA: TGTGCCAGCAGCGTCACTTCCGGGGCCTACGAGCAGTACTTC.

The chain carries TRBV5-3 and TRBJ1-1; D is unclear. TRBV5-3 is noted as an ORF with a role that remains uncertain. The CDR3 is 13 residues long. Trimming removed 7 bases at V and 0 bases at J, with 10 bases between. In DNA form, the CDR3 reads TGTGCCAGAGGGCCCACCCTGAACACTGAAGCTTTCTTT. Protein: CARGPTLNTEAFF.

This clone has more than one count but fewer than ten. The CDR3 here is CASSDGTANYGYTF. CDR3 bases: TGTGCCAGCAGTGATGGGACAGCAAACTATGGCTACACCTTC. The chain links TRBV6-1 to TRBJ1-2, with 7 bases that match TRBD1. Germline CDR1 reads MNHNS; CDR2 reads SASEGT. V gave up 3 bases and J gave up 2 bases; unmatched junction bases: 3. The length of the CDR3 is 14 residues.

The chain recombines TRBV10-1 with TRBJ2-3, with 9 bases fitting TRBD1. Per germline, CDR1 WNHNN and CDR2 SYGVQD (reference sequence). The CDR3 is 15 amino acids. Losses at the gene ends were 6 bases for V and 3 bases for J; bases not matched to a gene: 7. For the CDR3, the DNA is TGCGCCAGCAGAGCCGGGACAGGGTTAACAGATACGCAGTATTTT. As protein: CASRAGTGLTDTQYF.

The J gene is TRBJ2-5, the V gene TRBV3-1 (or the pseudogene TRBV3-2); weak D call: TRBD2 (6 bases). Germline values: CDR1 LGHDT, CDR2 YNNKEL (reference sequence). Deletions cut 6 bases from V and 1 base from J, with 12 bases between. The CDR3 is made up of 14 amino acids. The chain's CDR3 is CASSTGRTQETQYF. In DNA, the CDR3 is TGTGCCAGCAGTACGGGGAGGACCCAAGAGACCCAGTACTTC.

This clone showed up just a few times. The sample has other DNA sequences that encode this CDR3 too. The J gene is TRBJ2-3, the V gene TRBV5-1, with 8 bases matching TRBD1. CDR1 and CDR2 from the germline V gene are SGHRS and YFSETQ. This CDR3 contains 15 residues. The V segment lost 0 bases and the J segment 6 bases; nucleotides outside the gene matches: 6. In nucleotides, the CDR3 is TGCGCCAGCAGCTTGGGCACAGGGGGGACGGATACGCAGTATTTT. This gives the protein CASSLGTGGTDTQYF.

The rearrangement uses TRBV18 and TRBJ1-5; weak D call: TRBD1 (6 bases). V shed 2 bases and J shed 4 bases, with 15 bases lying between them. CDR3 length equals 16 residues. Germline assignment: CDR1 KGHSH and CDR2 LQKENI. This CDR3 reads CASSPSRQGRNQPQHF. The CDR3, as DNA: TGTGCCAGCTCACCATCTCGGCAGGGGCGAAATCAGCCCCAGCATTTT.

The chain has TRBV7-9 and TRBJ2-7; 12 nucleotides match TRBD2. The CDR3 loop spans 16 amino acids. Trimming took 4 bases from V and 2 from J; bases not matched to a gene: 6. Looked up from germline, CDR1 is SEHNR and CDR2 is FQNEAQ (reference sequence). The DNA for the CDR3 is TGTGCCAGCAGCTCGCCTACTAGCGGGGGGCCCTACGAGCAGTACTTC. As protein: CASSSPTSGGPYEQYF.

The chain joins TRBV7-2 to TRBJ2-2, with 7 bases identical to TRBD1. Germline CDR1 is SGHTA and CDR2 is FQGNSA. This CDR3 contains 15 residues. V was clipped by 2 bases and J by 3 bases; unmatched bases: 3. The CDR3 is CASSLTGADTGELFF. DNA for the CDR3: TGTGCCAGCAGCTTAACAGGGGCGGACACCGGGGAGCTGTTTTTT.

The CDR3 sequence is CASSRPGNEQFF. The CDR3 DNA reads as TGTGCCAGCAGCCGACCGGGCAATGAGCAGTTCTTC. This chain links TRBV7-9 with TRBJ2-1, with unresolved D. Trimming removed 5 bases at V and 6 bases at J, with 8 bases between. The germline V gene encodes CDR1 SEHNR and CDR2 FQNEAQ (reference sequence). This CDR3 contains 12 residues.

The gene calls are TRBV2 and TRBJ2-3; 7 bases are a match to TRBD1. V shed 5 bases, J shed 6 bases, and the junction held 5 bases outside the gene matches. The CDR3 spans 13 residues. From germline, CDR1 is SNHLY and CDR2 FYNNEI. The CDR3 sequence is CASSIRGTDTQYF. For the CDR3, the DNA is TGTGCCAGCAGTATCAGGGGGACGGATACGCAGTATTTT.

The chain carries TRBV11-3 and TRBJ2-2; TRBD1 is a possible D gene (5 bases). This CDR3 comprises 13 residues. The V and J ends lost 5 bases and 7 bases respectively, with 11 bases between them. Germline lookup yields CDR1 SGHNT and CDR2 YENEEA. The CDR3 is CASSTQGFGELFF. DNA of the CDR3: TGTGCCAGCAGCACCCAGGGTTTCGGGGAGCTGTTTTTT.

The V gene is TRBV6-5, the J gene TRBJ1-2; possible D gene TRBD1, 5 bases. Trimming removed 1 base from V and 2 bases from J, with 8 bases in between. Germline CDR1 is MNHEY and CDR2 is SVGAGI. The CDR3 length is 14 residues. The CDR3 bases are TGTGCCAGCAGTTACTTCCAGGGCAACTATGGCTACACCTTC. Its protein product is CASSYFQGNYGYTF.

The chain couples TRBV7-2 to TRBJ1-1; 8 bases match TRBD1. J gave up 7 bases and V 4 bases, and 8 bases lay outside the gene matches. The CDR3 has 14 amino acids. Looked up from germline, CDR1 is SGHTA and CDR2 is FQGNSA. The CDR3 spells CASSSRTGYGEAFF. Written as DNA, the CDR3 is TGTGCCAGCAGCTCTCGGACAGGGTATGGTGAAGCTTTCTTT.

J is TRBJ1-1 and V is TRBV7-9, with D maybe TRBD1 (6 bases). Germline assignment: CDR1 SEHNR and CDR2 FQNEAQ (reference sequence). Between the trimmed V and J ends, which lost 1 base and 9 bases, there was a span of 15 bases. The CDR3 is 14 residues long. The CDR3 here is CASSLGQGRGKAFF. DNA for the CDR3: TGTGCCAGCAGCTTAGGGCAGGGGCGAGGGAAAGCTTTCTTT.

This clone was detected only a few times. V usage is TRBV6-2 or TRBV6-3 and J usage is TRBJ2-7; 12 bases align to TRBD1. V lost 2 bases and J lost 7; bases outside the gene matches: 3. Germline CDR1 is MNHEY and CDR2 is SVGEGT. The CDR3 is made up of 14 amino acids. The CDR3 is CASSYGTGGWEQYF. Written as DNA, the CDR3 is TGTGCCAGCAGTTACGGGACAGGGGGCTGGGAGCAGTACTTC.

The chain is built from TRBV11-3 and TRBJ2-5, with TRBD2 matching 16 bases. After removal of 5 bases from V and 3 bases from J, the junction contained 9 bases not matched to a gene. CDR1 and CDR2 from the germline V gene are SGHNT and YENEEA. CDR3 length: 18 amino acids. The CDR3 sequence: CASSPGTSGGAREETQYF. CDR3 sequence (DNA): TGTGCCAGCAGCCCCGGGACTAGCGGGGGGGCCCGGGAAGAGACCCAGTACTTC.

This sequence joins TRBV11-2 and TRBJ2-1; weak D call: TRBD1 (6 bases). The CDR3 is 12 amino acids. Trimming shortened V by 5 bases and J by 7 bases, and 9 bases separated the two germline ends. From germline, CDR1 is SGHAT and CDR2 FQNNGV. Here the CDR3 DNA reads TGTGCCAGCAGCCTACAGGGTAATGAGCAGTTCTTC. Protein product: CASSLQGNEQFF.

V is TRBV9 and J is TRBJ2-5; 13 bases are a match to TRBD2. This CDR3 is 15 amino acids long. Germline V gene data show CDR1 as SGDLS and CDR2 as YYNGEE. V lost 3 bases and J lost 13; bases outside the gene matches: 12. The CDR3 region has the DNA TGTGCCAGCAGCGATGGGACTAGCGGGGTGACGAGTCCGTACTTC. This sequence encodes CASSDGTSGVTSPYF.

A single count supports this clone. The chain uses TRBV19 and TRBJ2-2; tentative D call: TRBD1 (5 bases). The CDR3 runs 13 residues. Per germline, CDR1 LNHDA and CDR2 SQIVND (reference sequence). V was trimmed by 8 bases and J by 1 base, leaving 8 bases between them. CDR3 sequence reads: CASETGNTGELFF. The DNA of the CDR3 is TGTGCCAGTGAAACAGGGAACACCGGGGAGCTGTTTTTT.

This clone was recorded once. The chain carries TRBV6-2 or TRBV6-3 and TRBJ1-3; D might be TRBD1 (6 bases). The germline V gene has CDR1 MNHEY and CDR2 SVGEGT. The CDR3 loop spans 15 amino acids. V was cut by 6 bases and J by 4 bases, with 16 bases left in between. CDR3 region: CASSSGFGTGNTIYF. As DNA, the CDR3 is TGTGCCAGCAGCTCTGGTTTCGGGACAGGAAACACCATATATTTT.

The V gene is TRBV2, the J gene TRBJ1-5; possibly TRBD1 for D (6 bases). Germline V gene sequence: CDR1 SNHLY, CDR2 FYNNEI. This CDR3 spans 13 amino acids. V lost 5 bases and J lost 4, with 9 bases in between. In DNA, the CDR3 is TGTGCCAGCAGTAACAGGGAAAATCAGCCCCAGCATTTT. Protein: CASSNRENQPQHF. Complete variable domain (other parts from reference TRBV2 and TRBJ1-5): EPEVTQTPSHQVTQMGQEVILRCVPISNHLYFYWYRQILGQKVEFLVSFYNNEISEKSEIFDDQFSVERPDGSNFTLKIRSTKLEDSAMYFCASSNRENQPQHFGDGTRLSIL.

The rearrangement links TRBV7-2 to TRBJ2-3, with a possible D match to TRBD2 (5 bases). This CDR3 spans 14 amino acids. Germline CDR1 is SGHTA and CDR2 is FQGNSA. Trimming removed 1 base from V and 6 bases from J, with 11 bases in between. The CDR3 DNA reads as TGTGCCAGCAGCTTAGTGCGTAGGGAGGATACGCAGTATTTT. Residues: CASSLVRREDTQYF.

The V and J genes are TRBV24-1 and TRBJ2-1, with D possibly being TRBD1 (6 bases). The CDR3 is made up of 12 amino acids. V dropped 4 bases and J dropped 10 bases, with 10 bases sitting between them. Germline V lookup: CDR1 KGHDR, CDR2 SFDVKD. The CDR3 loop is CATSDPGQEQFF. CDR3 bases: TGTGCCACCAGTGACCCCGGACAGGAGCAGTTCTTC.

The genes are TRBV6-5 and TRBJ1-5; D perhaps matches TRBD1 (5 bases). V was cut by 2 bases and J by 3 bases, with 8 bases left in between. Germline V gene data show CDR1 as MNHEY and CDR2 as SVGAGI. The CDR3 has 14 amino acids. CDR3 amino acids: CASSYQGYNQPQHF. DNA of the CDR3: TGTGCCAGCAGTTACCAGGGTTACAATCAGCCCCAGCATTTT.

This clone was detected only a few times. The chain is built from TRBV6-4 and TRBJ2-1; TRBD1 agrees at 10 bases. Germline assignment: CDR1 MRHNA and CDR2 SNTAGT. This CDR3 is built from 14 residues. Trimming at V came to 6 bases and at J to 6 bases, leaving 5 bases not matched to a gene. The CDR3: CASSGTGDANEQFF. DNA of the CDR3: TGTGCCAGCAGCGGGACAGGGGACGCCAATGAGCAGTTCTTC.

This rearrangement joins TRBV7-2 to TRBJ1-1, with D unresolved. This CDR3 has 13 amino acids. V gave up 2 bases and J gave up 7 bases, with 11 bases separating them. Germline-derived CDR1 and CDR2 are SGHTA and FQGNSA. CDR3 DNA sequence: TGTGCCAGCAGCTTAAGGTACAGAGATGAAGCTTTCTTT. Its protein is CASSLRYRDEAFF.